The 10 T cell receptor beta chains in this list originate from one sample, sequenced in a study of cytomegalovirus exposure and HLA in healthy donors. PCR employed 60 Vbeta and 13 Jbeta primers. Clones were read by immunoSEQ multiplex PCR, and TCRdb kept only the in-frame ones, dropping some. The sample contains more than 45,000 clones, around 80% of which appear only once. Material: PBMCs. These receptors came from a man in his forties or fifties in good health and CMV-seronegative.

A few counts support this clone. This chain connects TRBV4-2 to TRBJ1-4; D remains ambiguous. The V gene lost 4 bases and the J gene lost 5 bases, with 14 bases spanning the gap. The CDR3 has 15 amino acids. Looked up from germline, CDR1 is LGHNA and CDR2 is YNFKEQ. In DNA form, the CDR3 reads TGTGCCAGCAGCCCCTTTGTAGTCGCCAATGAAAAACTGTTTTTT. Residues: CASSPFVVANEKLFF.

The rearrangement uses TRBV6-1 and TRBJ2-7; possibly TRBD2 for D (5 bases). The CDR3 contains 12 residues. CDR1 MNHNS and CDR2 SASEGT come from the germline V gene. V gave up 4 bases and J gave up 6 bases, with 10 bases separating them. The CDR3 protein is CASSGFAGEQYF. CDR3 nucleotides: TGTGCCAGCAGTGGTTTCGCGGGCGAGCAGTACTTC.

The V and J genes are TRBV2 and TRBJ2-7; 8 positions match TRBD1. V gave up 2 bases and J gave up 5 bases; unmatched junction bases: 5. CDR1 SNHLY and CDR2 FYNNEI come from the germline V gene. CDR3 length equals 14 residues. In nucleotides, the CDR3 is TGTGCCAGCAGTGAAACAGGGGGTACAGACGAGCAGTACTTC. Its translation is CASSETGGTDEQYF.

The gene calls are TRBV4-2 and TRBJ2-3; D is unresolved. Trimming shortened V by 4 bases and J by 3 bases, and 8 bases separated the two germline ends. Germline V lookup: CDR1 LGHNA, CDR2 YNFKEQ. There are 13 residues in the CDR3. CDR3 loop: CASSRGWTDTQYF. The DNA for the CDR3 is TGTGCCAGCAGCCGCGGCTGGACAGATACGCAGTATTTT.

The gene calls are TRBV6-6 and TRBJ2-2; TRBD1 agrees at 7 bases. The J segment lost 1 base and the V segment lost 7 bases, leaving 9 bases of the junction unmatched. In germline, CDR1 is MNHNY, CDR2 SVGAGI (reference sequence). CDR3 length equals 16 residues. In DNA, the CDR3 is TGTGCCAGCAACATAGAGGGACAGATGAACACCGGGGAGCTGTTTTTT. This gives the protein CASNIEGQMNTGELFF.

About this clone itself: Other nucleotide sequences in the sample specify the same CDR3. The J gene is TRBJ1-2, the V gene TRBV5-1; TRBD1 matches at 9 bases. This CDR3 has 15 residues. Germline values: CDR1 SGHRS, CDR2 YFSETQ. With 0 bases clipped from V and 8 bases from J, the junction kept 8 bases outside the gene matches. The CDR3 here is CASSLGTQGAGGYTF. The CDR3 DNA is TGCGCCAGCAGCTTGGGAACACAGGGGGCGGGAGGCTACACCTTC.

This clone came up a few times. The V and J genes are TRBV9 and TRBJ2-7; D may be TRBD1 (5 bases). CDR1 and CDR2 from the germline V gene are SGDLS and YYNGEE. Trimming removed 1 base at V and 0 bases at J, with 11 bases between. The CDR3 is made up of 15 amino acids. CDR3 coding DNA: TGTGCCAGCAGCGTACACGACAGCTTCTCCTACGAGCAGTACTTC. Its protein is CASSVHDSFSYEQYF. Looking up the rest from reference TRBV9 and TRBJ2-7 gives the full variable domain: DSGVTQTPKHLITATGQRVTLRCSPRSGDLSVYWYQQSLDQGLQFLIQYYNGEERAKGNILERFSAQQFPDLHSELNLSSLELGDSALYFCASSVHDSFSYEQYFGPGTRLTVT.

The CDR3 sequence: CASSLGLSTGIASGANVLTF. The CDR3 DNA follows: TGCGCCAGCAGCTTGGGATTAAGTACGGGAATAGCTTCTGGGGCCAACGTCCTGACTTTC. This rearrangement joins TRBV5-1 to TRBJ2-6; TRBD2 might be the D (5 bases). Germline CDR1 is SGHRS and CDR2 is YFSETQ. V was trimmed by 0 bases and J by 1 base, leaving 20 bases between them. CDR3 length: 20 residues.

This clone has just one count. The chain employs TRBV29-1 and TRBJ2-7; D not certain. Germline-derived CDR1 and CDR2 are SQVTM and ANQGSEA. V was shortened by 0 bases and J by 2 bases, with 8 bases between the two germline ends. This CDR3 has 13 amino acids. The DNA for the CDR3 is TGCAGCGTTGAAGACAGAAGAACCTACGAGCAGTACTTC. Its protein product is CSVEDRRTYEQYF.

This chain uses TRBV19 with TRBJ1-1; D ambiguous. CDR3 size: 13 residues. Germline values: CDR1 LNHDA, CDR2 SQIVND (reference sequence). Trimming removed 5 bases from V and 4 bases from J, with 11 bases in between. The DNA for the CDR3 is TGTGCCAGTAGTCCCGAGTTAGCCACTGAAGCTTTCTTT. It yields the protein CASSPELATEAFF.